This TCR beta chain was identified in a study of T cell changes during pregnancy in multiple sclerosis. The assay was immunoSEQ multiplex PCR, and TCRdb's table has in-frame clones only and misses some. The table lists some 85,000 clones, 90% to 95% of them singletons. This clone was detected only a few times. The sequences come from peripheral blood, collected in the second trimester of pregnancy. The source is a female donor with multiple sclerosis, enrolled in a pregnancy study.

This CDR3 reads CAWRGGDNQPQHF. As DNA, the CDR3 is TGTGCCTGGAGGGGAGGGGACAATCAGCCCCAGCATTTT. V gene TRBV30 combines with J gene TRBJ1-5; maybe TRBD1 (5 bases). Looked up from germline, CDR1 is GTSNPN and CDR2 is SVGIG (reference sequence). CDR3 length: 13 amino acids. V gave up 3 bases and J gave up 3 bases, with 9 bases separating them.